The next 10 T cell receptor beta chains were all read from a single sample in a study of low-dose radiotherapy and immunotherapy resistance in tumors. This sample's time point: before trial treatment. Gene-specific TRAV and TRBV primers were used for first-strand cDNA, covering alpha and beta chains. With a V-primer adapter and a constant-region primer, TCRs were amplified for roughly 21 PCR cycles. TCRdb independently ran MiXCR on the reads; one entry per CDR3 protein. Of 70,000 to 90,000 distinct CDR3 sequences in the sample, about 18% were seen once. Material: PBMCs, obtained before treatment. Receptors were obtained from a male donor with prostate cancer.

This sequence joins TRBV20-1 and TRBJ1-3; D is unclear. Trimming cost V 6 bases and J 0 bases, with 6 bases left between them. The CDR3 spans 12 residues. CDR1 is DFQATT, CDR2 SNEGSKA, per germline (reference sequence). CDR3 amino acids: CSALGSGNTIYF. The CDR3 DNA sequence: TGCAGTGCACTCGGCTCTGGAAACACCATATATTTT.

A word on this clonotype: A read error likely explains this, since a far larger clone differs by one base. The CDR3 sequence: CASSEQGVGNQPLHF. The CDR3 region has the DNA TGTGCCAGCAGTGAGCAGGGAGTCGGCAATCAGCCCCTGCATTTT. The chain uses TRBV6-8 and TRBJ1-5; tentative D call: TRBD1 (5 bases). CDR3 length: 15 residues. CDR1 is MNHGY and CDR2 is SAAAGT in the germline V gene.

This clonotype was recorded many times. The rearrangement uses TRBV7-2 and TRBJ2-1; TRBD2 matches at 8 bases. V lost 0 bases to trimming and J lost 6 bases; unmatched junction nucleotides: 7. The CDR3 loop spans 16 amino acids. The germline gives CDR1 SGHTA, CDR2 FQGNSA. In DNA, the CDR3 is TGTGCCAGCAGCTTAGCTAGCGGGAAACCTGTCAATGAGCAGTTCTTC. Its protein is CASSLASGKPVNEQFF.

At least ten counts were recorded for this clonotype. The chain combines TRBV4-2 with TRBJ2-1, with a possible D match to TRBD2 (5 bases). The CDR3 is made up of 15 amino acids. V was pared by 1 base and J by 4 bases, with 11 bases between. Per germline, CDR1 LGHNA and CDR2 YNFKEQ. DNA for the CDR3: TGTGCCAGCAGCCAAGTCCTGGGAGCGTACAATGAGCAGTTCTTC. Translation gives CASSQVLGAYNEQFF.

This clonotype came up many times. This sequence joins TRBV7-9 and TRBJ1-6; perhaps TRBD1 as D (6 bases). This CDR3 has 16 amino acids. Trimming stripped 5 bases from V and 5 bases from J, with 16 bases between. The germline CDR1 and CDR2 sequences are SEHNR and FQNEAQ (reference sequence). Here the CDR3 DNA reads TGTGCCAGCAGCCATGCGGGGGGCCCACATAATTCACCCCTCCACTTT. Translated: CASSHAGGPHNSPLHF.

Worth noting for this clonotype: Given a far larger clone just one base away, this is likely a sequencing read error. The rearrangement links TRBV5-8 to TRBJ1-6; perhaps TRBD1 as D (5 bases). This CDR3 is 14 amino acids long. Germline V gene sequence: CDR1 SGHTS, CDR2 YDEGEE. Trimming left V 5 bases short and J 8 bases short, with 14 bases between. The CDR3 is CASRLPGRYSPLHF. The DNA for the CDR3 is TGTGCCAGCAGATTGCCGGGGCGATATTCACCCCTCCACTTT.

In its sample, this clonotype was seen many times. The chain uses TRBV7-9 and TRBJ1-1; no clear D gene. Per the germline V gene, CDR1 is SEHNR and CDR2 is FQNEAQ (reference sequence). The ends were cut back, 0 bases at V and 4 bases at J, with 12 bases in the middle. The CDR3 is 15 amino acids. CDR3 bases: TGTGCCAGCAGCTTAGCGCGAGGGCTGCGCACTGAAGCTTTCTTT. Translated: CASSLARGLRTEAFF.

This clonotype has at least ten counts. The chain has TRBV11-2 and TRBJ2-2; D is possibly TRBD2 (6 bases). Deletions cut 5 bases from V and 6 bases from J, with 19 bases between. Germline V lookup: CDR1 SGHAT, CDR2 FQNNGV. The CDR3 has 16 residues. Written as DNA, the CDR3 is TGTGCCAGCAGCCCTCGTGGTAGCGGATGGTCCGGGGAGCTGTTTTTT. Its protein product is CASSPRGSGWSGELFF.

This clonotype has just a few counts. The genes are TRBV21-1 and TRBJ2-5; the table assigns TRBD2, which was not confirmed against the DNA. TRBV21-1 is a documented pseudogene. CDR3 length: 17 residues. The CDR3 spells CASSKAGAGERQETQYF. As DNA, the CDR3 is TGTGCCAGCAGCAAAGCGGGGGCGGGAGAGCGACAAGAGACCCAGTACTTC.

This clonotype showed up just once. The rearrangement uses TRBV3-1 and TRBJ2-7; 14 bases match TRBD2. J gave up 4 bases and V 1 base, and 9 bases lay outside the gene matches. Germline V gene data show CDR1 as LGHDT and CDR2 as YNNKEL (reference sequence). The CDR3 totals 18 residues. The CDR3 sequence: CASSQGMGRTSGGYEQYF. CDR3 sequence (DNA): TGTGCCAGCAGCCAAGGAATGGGAAGGACTAGCGGGGGGTACGAGCAGTACTTC.